One and the same sample provided the 28 T cell receptor beta chains below, sequenced in a study of cytomegalovirus exposure and HLA in healthy donors. PCR employed 60 Vbeta and 13 Jbeta primers. Method: immunoSEQ multiplex PCR; TCRdb's copy keeps in-frame clones and lacks some. The sample has about 160,000 clones, about 71% seen once. Material: PBMCs. All receptors derive from a woman in her thirties in good health and CMV-seronegative.

The gene calls are TRBV9 and TRBJ2-7; 8 positions match TRBD1. The CDR3 length is 14 residues. Germline trimming cut 4 bases from V and 6 bases from J; bases unmatched to any gene: 9. The germline CDR1 and CDR2 sequences are SGDLS and YYNGEE. The chain's CDR3 is CASSRSGQVAEQYF. The CDR3 coding sequence is TGTGCCAGCAGCCGTTCGGGACAGGTCGCCGAGCAGTACTTC.

This sequence joins TRBV11-1 and TRBJ2-1; tentative D call: TRBD1 (6 bases). V lost 1 base and J lost 10, with 17 bases in between. Per the germline V gene, CDR1 is SGHAT and CDR2 is FQDESV (reference sequence). The CDR3 has 15 residues. CDR3 region: CASSLEDSPLWEQFF. CDR3 DNA sequence: TGTGCCAGCAGCTTAGAGGACAGCCCCTTGTGGGAGCAGTTCTTC.

This rearrangement joins TRBV28 to TRBJ2-1, with 9 positions matching TRBD1. The J segment lost 6 bases and the V segment lost 6 bases, leaving 6 bases of the junction unmatched. The CDR3 spans 14 residues. Germline CDR1 and CDR2: MDHEN and SYDVKM. The CDR3: CASRSGQGRNEQFF. The CDR3 DNA reads TGTGCCAGCAGATCGGGACAGGGCCGCAATGAGCAGTTCTTC.

The rearrangement links TRBV5-8 to TRBJ2-1; 7 bases agree with TRBD2. This CDR3 contains 12 residues. Trimming took 2 bases from V and 13 from J; bases not matched to a gene: 6. Germline V lookup: CDR1 SGHTS, CDR2 YDEGEE. The CDR3 DNA follows: TGTGCCAGCAGCTTAGGAAAAGCGGGACAGTTCTTC. Its protein is CASSLGKAGQFF.

The genes are TRBV5-1 and TRBJ2-3; TRBD2 agrees at 10 bases. The CDR3 is 16 amino acids. The V gene's germline CDR1 is SGHRS and CDR2 YFSETQ. The V segment lost 0 bases and the J segment 1 base; nucleotides outside the gene matches: 2. The CDR3 reads CASSLALAGGTDTQYF. CDR3 nucleotides: TGCGCCAGCAGCTTGGCCCTAGCGGGAGGCACAGATACGCAGTATTTT.

The genes are TRBV4-3 and TRBJ1-1; TRBD1 aligns across 7 bases. CDR3 length equals 13 residues. V gave up 0 bases and J gave up 9 bases; unmatched junction bases: 4. Per germline, CDR1 LGHNA and CDR2 YSLEER. The CDR3 DNA follows: TGCGCCAGCAGCCAAGAAGGGGGCGGGAAAGCTTTCTTT. Protein product: CASSQEGGGKAFF.

This rearrangement joins TRBV28 to TRBJ2-7, with a possible D match to TRBD2 (6 bases). The CDR3 consists of 13 residues. Germline-derived CDR1 and CDR2 are MDHEN and SYDVKM. Trimming removed 10 bases at V and 0 bases at J, with 13 bases between. CDR3 DNA sequence: TGTGCCACCGCGGCGGGGTCCTCCTACGAGCAGTACTTC. Amino acids: CATAAGSSYEQYF. The entire variable domain, with the rest obtained from reference TRBV28 and TRBJ2-7, is as follows: DVKVTQSSRYLVKRTGEKVFLECVQDMDHENMFWYRQDPGLGLRLIYFSYDVKMKEKGDIPEGYSVSREKKERFSLILESASTNQTSMYLCATAAGSSYEQYFGPGTRLTVT.

The chain combines TRBV5-6 with TRBJ2-3; maybe TRBD2 (5 bases). V was pared by 4 bases and J by 4 bases, with 13 bases between. In germline, CDR1 is SGHDT, CDR2 YYEEEE. This CDR3 has 14 amino acids. CDR3 residues: CASSLATSSDTQYF. CDR3 DNA: TGTGCCAGCAGCCTCGCCACTAGTTCAGATACGCAGTATTTT.

V usage is TRBV19 and J usage is TRBJ2-3, with 11 bases matching TRBD1. Germline V gives CDR1 LNHDA, CDR2 SQIVND (reference sequence). The CDR3 covers 15 residues. The junction had 8 bases not matched to a gene; V was cut back by 7 bases and J by 5 bases. CDR3 bases: TGTGCCAGTACTAACGGACAGGGGGCTAGAGATACGCAGTATTTT. Encoded protein: CASTNGQGARDTQYF.

The chain is built from TRBV7-9 and TRBJ2-7; TRBD2 aligns across 8 bases. The CDR3 contains 16 residues. The germline V gene encodes CDR1 SEHNR and CDR2 FQNEAQ (reference sequence). The V and J ends lost 5 bases and 3 bases, in that order; junction bases with no gene match: 12. The CDR3 protein is CASSPAPQRGHYEQYF. The CDR3 region has the DNA TGTGCCAGCAGCCCTGCCCCCCAGCGGGGGCACTACGAGCAGTACTTC.

This clone turned up a few times. The chain recombines TRBV29-1 with TRBJ1-4; D is undetermined. The V gene lost 7 bases and the J gene lost 5 bases, with 14 bases spanning the gap. Germline V gives CDR1 SQVTM, CDR2 ANQGSEA. The CDR3 consists of 13 residues. CDR3 in DNA: TGCAGCGCAGTCAGGAAGATGAATGAAAAACTGTTTTTT. Residues: CSAVRKMNEKLFF.

The table lists this clone with a few counts. V usage is TRBV4-1 and J usage is TRBJ2-2; D is uncertain. Trimming pared 3 bases from V and 1 base from J, leaving 9 bases between. This CDR3 contains 15 residues. CDR1 and CDR2 (germline): MGHRA, YSYEKL. The CDR3 DNA is TGCGCCAGCAGCCAGAGGTTGTGGAACACCGGGGAGCTGTTTTTT. It codes for CASSQRLWNTGELFF.

The V and J genes are TRBV29-1 and TRBJ1-1; the D gene is possibly TRBD1 (6 bases). The V end lost 6 bases, the J end lost 4 bases, and 24 bases lay between the germline ends. Germline CDR1 is SQVTM and CDR2 is ANQGSEA. The CDR3 has 16 amino acids. The DNA of the CDR3 is TGCAGCGTCAGAACACCGGGACACATCAGGGGCACTGAAGCTTTCTTT. Protein product: CSVRTPGHIRGTEAFF.

The rearrangement links TRBV15 to TRBJ2-7; no definite D call. V dropped 0 bases and J dropped 3 bases, with 15 bases sitting between them. The CDR3 is 16 amino acids. From germline, CDR1 is LNHNV and CDR2 YYDKDF (reference sequence). Here the CDR3 DNA reads TGTGCCACCAGCAGAGATTTTAGAGGAGTGAGCTACGAGCAGTACTTC. Its translation: CATSRDFRGVSYEQYF. Variable domain in full (rest from reference TRBV15 and TRBJ2-7): DAMVIQNPRYQVTQFGKPVTLSCSQTLNHNVMYWYQQKSSQAPKLLFHYYDKDFNNEADTPDNFQSRRPNTSFCFLDIRSPGLGDTAMYLCATSRDFRGVSYEQYFGPGTRLTVT.

The V call is TRBV2, the J call TRBJ2-2, with TRBD2 matching over 11 bases. The germline CDR1 and CDR2 sequences are SNHLY and FYNNEI. The V and J ends lost 6 bases and 3 bases, in that order; junction bases with no gene match: 9. The CDR3 is 17 amino acids. CDR3: CASRSIAGGPDTGELFF. CDR3 coding DNA: TGTGCCAGCAGATCTATAGCGGGAGGGCCAGACACCGGGGAGCTGTTTTTT.

The J gene is TRBJ1-1, the V gene TRBV7-9, with 8 bases identical to TRBD1. Germline V gene lookup returns CDR1 SEHNR and CDR2 FQNEAQ (reference sequence). This CDR3 is 14 amino acids long. Losses at the gene ends were 2 bases for V and 5 bases for J; bases not matched to a gene: 4. The CDR3 loop is CASSLTGGATEAFF. The CDR3, as DNA: TGTGCCAGCAGCTTAACAGGGGGAGCGACTGAAGCTTTCTTT. The variable domain in full, with the rest retrieved from reference TRBV7-9 and TRBJ1-1, is DTGVSQNPRHKITKRGQNVTFRCDPISEHNRLYWYRQTLGQGPEFLTYFQNEAQLEKSRLLSDRFSAERPKGSFSTLEIQRTEQGDSAMYLCASSLTGGATEAFFGQGTRLTVV.

This chain joins TRBV7-7 and TRBJ2-5, with D possibly matching TRBD1 (5 bases). The V gene's germline CDR1 is SSHAT and CDR2 FNYEAQ (reference sequence). The CDR3 is made up of 14 amino acids. Trimming pared 5 bases from V and 4 bases from J, leaving 14 bases between. CDR3 DNA sequence: TGTGCCAGCAGCCCACAGGATGTCGCAGAGACCCAGTACTTC. Translation gives CASSPQDVAETQYF. Supplemented by reference TRBV7-7 and TRBJ2-5, the full variable domain reads GAGVSQSPRYKVTKRGQDVTLRCDPISSHATLYWYQQALGQGPEFLTYFNYEAQPDKSGLPSDRFSAERPEGSISTLTIQRTEQRDSAMYRCASSPQDVAETQYFGPGTRLLVL.

This clone turned up a few times. The chain joins TRBV5-6 to TRBJ1-1, with D tentatively TRBD1 (6 bases). This CDR3 region has 16 residues. V dropped 1 base and J dropped 4 bases, with 17 bases sitting between them. Germline CDR1 reads SGHDT; CDR2 reads YYEEEE. CDR3 region: CASSLYRVYVSTEAFF. DNA of the CDR3: TGTGCCAGCAGCTTGTACAGGGTGTATGTATCCACTGAAGCTTTCTTT.

The chain links TRBV7-3 to TRBJ2-1; tentative D call: TRBD1 (5 bases). The V gene's germline CDR1 is SGHTA and CDR2 FQGTGA. The CDR3 is 14 residues long. Trimming removed 3 bases from V and 0 bases from J, with 6 bases in between. This CDR3 reads CASSFDSSYNEQFF. The CDR3 bases are TGTGCCAGCAGCTTCGACAGCTCCTACAATGAGCAGTTCTTC.

This sequence joins TRBV7-2 and TRBJ1-5; no definite D call. There are 15 residues in the CDR3. Germline CDR1 and CDR2: SGHTA and FQGNSA. V lost 1 base and J 1 base, leaving 8 bases between the germline ends. The DNA for the CDR3 is TGTGCCAGCAGCTTAGGCGGACTGAGCAATCAGCCCCAGCATTTT. As protein: CASSLGGLSNQPQHF.

Turning to this clone: Other DNA sequences in the sample encode the same CDR3. This chain joins TRBV6-5 and TRBJ2-1; tentative D call: TRBD1 (6 bases). The CDR3 has 14 amino acids. The V end was cut by 2 bases, the J end by 2 bases, with 7 bases between. The germline V gene has CDR1 MNHEY and CDR2 SVGAGI. Written as DNA, the CDR3 is TGTGCCAGCAGTTACGAGGGGGCCTACAATGAGCAGTTCTTC. The encoded protein is CASSYEGAYNEQFF.

This clone was seen a single time. This chain connects TRBV7-5 to TRBJ2-7; the D call TRBD2 from the table was never checked on the DNA. TRBV7-5 is listed as a pseudogene. There are 17 residues in the CDR3. CDR3 in DNA: TGTGTCAGAAGCTTACCCCTACGAGGTAGCGGTACCTACGAGCAGTACTTC. Its protein product is CVRSLPLRGSGTYEQYF.

This clone was detected only a few times. In DNA, the CDR3 is TGTGCCAGCAGCAAGACAGGGGGCGCCGACTATGGCTACACCTTC. Its translation is CASSKTGGADYGYTF. This chain uses TRBV7-3 with TRBJ1-2; 10 bases fit TRBD1. The CDR3 extends over 15 amino acids. Germline CDR1 reads SGHTA; CDR2 reads FQGTGA. Trimming cost V 5 bases and J 3 bases; bases outside gene matches: 6.

CDR3 region: CASSPQAKVETQYF. CDR3 in DNA: TGTGCCAGCAGTCCACAGGCTAAGGTAGAGACCCAGTACTTC. The V call is TRBV28, the J call TRBJ2-5; D is possibly TRBD1 (5 bases). V was cut by 5 bases and J by 4 bases, with 14 bases left in between. The CDR3 extends over 14 amino acids. CDR1 and CDR2 (germline): MDHEN, SYDVKM.

This rearrangement joins TRBV5-5 to TRBJ2-1; perhaps TRBD1 as D (6 bases). Trimming left V 3 bases short and J 4 bases short, with 14 bases between. Germline V gene sequence: CDR1 SGHKS, CDR2 YYEKEE (reference sequence). CDR3 length: 15 amino acids. CDR3 sequence reads: CASSSRTAGYNEQFF. The CDR3 nucleotides are TGTGCCAGCAGCTCGAGGACAGCCGGTTACAATGAGCAGTTCTTC. Full variable domain (outside the CDR3, taken from reference TRBV5-5 and TRBJ2-1): DAGVTQSPTHLIKTRGQQVTLRCSPISGHKSVSWYQQVLGQGPQFIFQYYEKEERGRGNFPDRFSARQFPNYSSELNVNALLLGDSALYLCASSSRTAGYNEQFFGPGTRLTVL.

This chain uses TRBV15 with TRBJ1-6, with no clear D. Trimming left V 6 bases short and J 2 bases short, with 11 bases between. Germline assignment: CDR1 LNHNV and CDR2 YYDKDF (reference sequence). The CDR3 has 15 residues. CDR3 DNA: TGTGCCACCAGGAGTACAGCAACCTATAATTCACCCCTCCACTTT. The encoded protein is CATRSTATYNSPLHF.

This clone occurred a few times. The chain couples TRBV19 to TRBJ2-1; possibly TRBD2 for D (6 bases). Looked up from germline, CDR1 is LNHDA and CDR2 is SQIVND (reference sequence). V gave up 5 bases and J gave up 0 bases, with 11 bases separating them. The CDR3 length is 15 residues. The CDR3 region is CASSRVAVSYNEQFF. Written as DNA, the CDR3 is TGTGCCAGTAGTCGGGTAGCGGTCTCCTACAATGAGCAGTTCTTC.

The chain joins TRBV20-1 to TRBJ1-4; perhaps TRBD1 as D (6 bases). Looked up from germline, CDR1 is DFQATT and CDR2 is SNEGSKA (reference sequence). V was pared by 6 bases and J by 6 bases, with 8 bases between. This CDR3 has 11 residues. CDR3 sequence: CSANRDEKLFF. As DNA, the CDR3 is TGCAGTGCAAACAGGGATGAAAAACTGTTTTTT.